What follows are 24 T cell receptor beta chains derived from one specimen sequenced in a study of post-analysis software for immune sequencing data (dated by TCRdb to between 2014 and 2016). Libraries were built with PCR. The instrument was an Illumina HiSeq 2500. To reduce PCR and sequencing biases, unique molecular identifiers were incorporated into the TCR beta cDNA libraries. Using fastp trimming at Q25 and MiXCR clonotype assembly, TCRdb reanalyzed the public sequencing data and kept in-frame beta chains. Identical CDR3 proteins give one entry, which carries the most common genes and DNA. The sample contains roughly 150,000 distinct CDR3 sequences, 36% of them found a single time. The ten largest make up approximately 30% of the sample. The meaning of the sample's time point label: second blood draw from one MS patient after hematopoietic stem cell transplantation. Sequences were derived from blood, sampled after autologous hematopoietic stem cell transplantation. These receptors all stem from a girl aged 5-17 years with multiple sclerosis. Donor details come from another sample of the same person, matched by shared clones.

The genes are TRBV20-1 and TRBJ2-3; D is undetermined. Germline V gives CDR1 DFQATT, CDR2 SNEGSKA (reference sequence). This CDR3 spans 12 amino acids. V was shortened by 6 bases and J by 0 bases, with 7 bases between the two germline ends. The CDR3 loop reads CSAAVSTDTQYF. In nucleotides, the CDR3 is TGCAGTGCGGCCGTTAGCACAGATACGCAGTATTTT.

This clonotype occurred a few times. This rearrangement joins TRBV6-5 to TRBJ2-7; D not certain. Trimming shortened V by 8 bases and J by 1 base, and 15 bases separated the two germline ends. The CDR3 loop spans 14 amino acids. The V gene's germline CDR1 is MNHEY and CDR2 SVGAGI. The CDR3 is CASGTWTDSYEQYF. For the CDR3, the DNA is TGTGCCAGCGGTACTTGGACGGATTCCTACGAGCAGTACTTC.

CDR3 DNA sequence: TGTGCCAGCAGTTCGGGATCTTATGGCTACACCTTC. Translating gives CASSSGSYGYTF. The genes are TRBV27 and TRBJ1-2; the D is unclear. This CDR3 is built from 12 residues. Per germline, CDR1 MNHEY and CDR2 SMNVEV (reference sequence). V lost 4 bases, J lost 5 bases, and 8 bases lay in between.

This chain joins TRBV25-1 and TRBJ1-1; D gene ambiguous. Per the germline V gene, CDR1 is MGHDK and CDR2 is SYGVNS. V lost 6 bases, J lost 0 bases, and 11 bases lay in between. The CDR3 sequence is 14 residues long. The chain's CDR3 is CASSNSFLNTEAFF. The CDR3 DNA reads as TGTGCCAGCAGCAACAGTTTCTTGAACACTGAAGCTTTCTTT.

V and J are TRBV14 and TRBJ1-2; D ambiguous. The CDR3 is 12 amino acids. Deletions cut 3 bases from V and 5 bases from J, with 7 bases between. The V gene's germline CDR1 is SGHDN and CDR2 FVKESK. The CDR3 region is CASSQSDYGYTF. DNA for the CDR3: TGTGCCAGCAGCCAGTCGGATTATGGCTACACCTTC.

This clonotype was seen more than once but under ten times. The chain is built from TRBV10-3 and TRBJ2-1; a weak D match, TRBD2 (7 bases). CDR1 ENHRY and CDR2 SYGVKD come from the germline V gene. V was shortened by 8 bases and J by 7 bases, with 15 bases between the two germline ends. The CDR3 totals 13 residues. CDR3 DNA: TGTGCCATCGAGGGGGGGGGGCGAAATGAGCAGTTCTTC. Encoded protein: CAIEGGGRNEQFF.

On this clonotype itself: Compared with germline, one end of the junction differs, possibly owing to a read error. The V gene is TRBV20-1, the J gene TRBJ1-2; no firm D call. CDR3 length: 12 residues. Germline V gene lookup returns CDR1 DFQATT and CDR2 SNEGSKA (reference sequence). The CDR3 sequence is CRANLGIYGYTF. The CDR3 coding sequence is TGCAGGGCTAACCTGGGCATCTATGGCTACACCTTC.

This clonotype was found a few times. A junction end diverges from the germline sequence, so it may reflect a read error. The CDR3 coding sequence is TGTACCATCAGTGCGGCTAGCTCCACCTACAATGAGCAGTTCTTC. The encoded protein is CTISAASSTYNEQFF. The rearrangement joins TRBV10-3 to TRBJ2-1; weak D call: TRBD2 (5 bases). Germline CDR1 reads ENHRY; CDR2 reads SYGVKD. The CDR3 covers 15 residues.

This sequence joins TRBV12-3 or TRBV12-4 and TRBJ1-5; D gene ambiguous. The CDR3 extends over 13 amino acids. V was cut by 5 bases and J by 9 bases, with 14 bases left in between. CDR3 sequence reads: CASSQHTVGPQHF. The CDR3 coding sequence is TGTGCCAGCAGTCAACATACGGTAGGGCCCCAGCATTTT.

This sequence joins TRBV7-2 and TRBJ2-1; 11 nucleotides agree with TRBD2. This CDR3 has 17 amino acids. Germline CDR1 and CDR2: SGHTA and FQGNSA. J lost 2 bases, V lost 4 bases, and 7 bases had no gene match. CDR3 sequence reads: CASSYGTSGPPYNEQFF. CDR3 coding DNA: TGTGCCAGCAGCTACGGGACTAGCGGTCCCCCCTACAATGAGCAGTTCTTC.

This clonotype has only a few counts. The chain uses TRBV7-9 and TRBJ2-5; no definite D call. V gave up 1 base and J gave up 2 bases, with 11 bases separating them. CDR3 length: 15 amino acids. The germline V gene encodes CDR1 SEHNR and CDR2 FQNEAQ (reference sequence). The CDR3 DNA reads TGTGCCAGCAGCTTAGTACTGGCGGATCAAGAGACCCAGTACTTC. Protein: CASSLVLADQETQYF.

The rearrangement joins TRBV28 to TRBJ2-3; D remains ambiguous. Germline loops: CDR1 MDHEN, CDR2 SYDVKM. V lost 2 bases and J lost 1, with 7 bases in between. This CDR3 region has 14 residues. The CDR3 is CASSLKVGTDTQYF. The CDR3 nucleotides read TGTGCCAGCAGTTTAAAAGTGGGCACAGATACGCAGTATTTT.

The gene calls are TRBV20-1 and TRBJ2-1, with TRBD2 matching over 13 bases. Germline-derived CDR1 and CDR2 are DFQATT and SNEGSKA (reference sequence). This CDR3 spans 15 amino acids. The V and J ends lost 4 bases and 6 bases, in that order; junction bases with no gene match: 6. The CDR3: CSATLLAGGCNEQFF. CDR3 sequence (DNA): TGCAGTGCTACCCTACTAGCGGGAGGGTGCAATGAGCAGTTCTTC.

This clonotype was counted a few times. The chain combines TRBV6-1 with TRBJ2-1; D may be TRBD2 (5 bases). This CDR3 spans 15 amino acids. V lost 3 bases to trimming and J lost 3 bases, with 12 bases between them. Germline loops: CDR1 MNHNS, CDR2 SASEGT. The CDR3, as DNA: TGTGCCAGCAGTGACTCCCGGACTGACTACAATGAGCAGTTCTTC. Residues: CASSDSRTDYNEQFF.

V is TRBV20-1 and J is TRBJ1-2, with D maybe TRBD1 (6 bases). Trimming took 5 bases from V and 4 from J, leaving 11 bases between them. The CDR3 extends over 12 amino acids. Germline loops: CDR1 DFQATT, CDR2 SNEGSKA (reference sequence). The CDR3 spells CSAPRDIYGYTF. The CDR3 DNA sequence: TGCAGTGCTCCCCGGGACATCTATGGCTACACCTTC.

This clonotype has a handful of counts. The chain recombines TRBV7-9 with TRBJ2-3; D remains ambiguous. The germline V gene encodes CDR1 SEHNR and CDR2 FQNEAQ (reference sequence). The CDR3 extends over 15 amino acids. The V and J ends lost 2 bases and 2 bases respectively, with 11 bases between them. The CDR3 loop reads CASSLRGQTTDTQYF. In DNA, the CDR3 is TGTGCCAGCAGCTTAAGAGGTCAGACCACAGATACGCAGTATTTT.

V is TRBV6-1 and J is TRBJ2-7; 7 bases line up with TRBD1. Germline CDR1 and CDR2: MNHNS and SASEGT. The CDR3 consists of 14 residues. V was pared by 9 bases and J by 2 bases, with 10 bases of the junction left unmatched. The CDR3 region has the DNA TGTGCCAGTCGCGGACAGGTAGACACCTACGAGCAGTACTTC. Translating gives CASRGQVDTYEQYF.

The J gene is TRBJ2-3, the V gene TRBV7-9; D gene unclear. Trimming removed 6 bases from V and 2 bases from J, with 9 bases in between. Germline V gene lookup returns CDR1 SEHNR and CDR2 FQNEAQ (reference sequence). The CDR3 has 13 amino acids. This chain's CDR3 is CASRGEVTDTQYF. CDR3 in DNA: TGTGCCAGCAGGGGTGAGGTCACAGATACGCAGTATTTT.

This clonotype came up a few times. The genes are TRBV2 and TRBJ1-5; a weak D match, TRBD1 (5 bases). This CDR3 comprises 16 residues. V was clipped by 5 bases and J by 9 bases, with 23 bases between them. The germline gives CDR1 SNHLY, CDR2 FYNNEI. CDR3 residues: CASSQQGAGPRVPQHF. DNA of the CDR3: TGTGCCAGCAGTCAGCAGGGCGCAGGGCCTAGGGTGCCCCAGCATTTT.

This clonotype came up once. V and J are TRBV6-2 or TRBV6-3 and TRBJ2-1; TRBD1 aligns across 8 bases. CDR1 is MNHEY, CDR2 SVGEGT, per germline. This CDR3 has 16 amino acids. V was pared by 4 bases and J by 1 base, with 6 bases of the junction left unmatched. CDR3 amino acids: CASSWDRQTSYNEQFF. The CDR3, as DNA: TGTGCCAGCAGTTGGGACAGGCAAACATCCTACAATGAGCAGTTCTTC.

This chain joins TRBV5-1 and TRBJ2-3; D possibly uses TRBD1 or TRBD2 (5 bases each). The CDR3 is 16 residues long. The V end was cut by 0 bases, the J end by 2 bases, with 13 bases between. CDR1 is SGHRS, CDR2 YFSETQ, per germline. The CDR3 DNA is TGCGCCAGCAGCTTGGCCCGGGGCGGATTCACAGATACGCAGTATTTT. Translation: CASSLARGGFTDTQYF.

The chain recombines TRBV7-9 with TRBJ2-7, with D perhaps given as TRBD1 or TRBD2 (6 bases each). The V end was cut by 7 bases, the J end by 8 bases, with 12 bases between. The CDR3 has 11 amino acids. Germline CDR1 SEHNR, CDR2 FQNEAQ (reference sequence). The CDR3 bases are TGTGCCAGCACCTCGGGGGACAAGCAGTACTTC. It codes for CASTSGDKQYF.

This clonotype has just one count. This could be a read error, since a much larger clone is one nucleotide away. The CDR3 does not end in the conserved phenylalanine or tryptophan, so this is likely a read error. The rearrangement uses TRBV12-3 or TRBV12-4 and TRBJ2-7; D ambiguous. This CDR3 has 11 amino acids. The V end was cut by 4 bases, the J end by 2 bases, with 3 bases between. CDR3: CASSSPYEQYC. The CDR3 DNA sequence: TGTGCCAGCAGTTCCCCCTACGAGCAGTACTGC.

The chain uses TRBV3-1 and TRBJ1-2; D is unresolved. V lost 1 base and J 5 bases, leaving 5 bases between the germline ends. Germline CDR1 LGHDT, CDR2 YNNKEL (reference sequence). The CDR3 contains 12 residues. The DNA of the CDR3 is TGTGCCAGCAGCCAAGCCCAATATGGCTACACCTTC. This sequence encodes CASSQAQYGYTF.